The 7 T cell receptor beta chains below come from one sample, sequenced in a study of blood T cell repertoires in COVID-19 (TCRdb year 2020). Library generation was performed with the immunoSEQ multiplex PCR assay. TCRdb retrieved this table from immuneACCESS and kept in-frame rearrangements only. Not all clones are present; in checked studies, unresolved V genes account for under half, and no reason is known for the remainder. This sample is represented by around 200,000 clones; roughly nine tenths of them were singletons. The ten top clones hold around 20% of the sample. Sample: peripheral blood. The receptor set was obtained from a man aged 70 or older with active or convalescent COVID-19.

This chain uses TRBV5-1 with TRBJ1-1, with D hard to call. Germline V gene sequence: CDR1 SGHRS, CDR2 YFSETQ. The ends were cut back, 4 bases at V and 2 bases at J, with 9 bases in the middle. The CDR3 is 13 residues long. CDR3 coding DNA: TGCGCCAGCAGCGGGCCAGAAAACACTGAAGCTTTCTTT. Translation: CASSGPENTEAFF.

This clone appeared a single time. The V and J genes are TRBV4-3 and TRBJ1-4, with 7 positions matching TRBD1. The length of the CDR3 is 19 residues. From germline, CDR1 is LGHNA and CDR2 YSLEER. The V gene end was trimmed by 0 bases and the J gene end by 3 bases; junction bases not matched to a gene: 13. The CDR3 spells CASSQDPQGTMAANEKLFF. The CDR3 nucleotides are TGCGCCAGCAGCCAAGACCCACAGGGGACCATGGCAGCTAATGAAAAACTGTTTTTT.

The chain combines TRBV7-3 with TRBJ2-4; TRBD1 matches at 7 bases. J was trimmed by 8 bases and V by 5 bases; bases with no gene match: 12. The CDR3 runs 15 residues. CDR1 is SGHTA, CDR2 FQGTGA, per germline. CDR3 in amino acids: CASSLSSTGPDIQYF. The CDR3 nucleotides are TGTGCCAGCAGCCTCAGCTCGACAGGGCCGGACATTCAGTACTTC.

CDR3 sequence reads: CASSLYGDREGEKLFF. The DNA for the CDR3 is TGTGCCAGCAGTTTATACGGGGACAGGGAAGGGGAAAAACTGTTTTTT. J is TRBJ1-4 and V is TRBV28, with TRBD1 identical over 9 bases. The CDR3 totals 16 residues. Germline V CDR1 and CDR2: MDHEN, SYDVKM. Trimming took 1 base from V and 8 from J; bases not matched to a gene: 8.

This clone showed up just once. The chain employs TRBV10-3 and TRBJ2-3, with 9 nucleotides matching TRBD2. Germline trimming cut 3 bases from V and 3 bases from J; bases unmatched to any gene: 13. The length of the CDR3 is 18 residues. Looked up from germline, CDR1 is ENHRY and CDR2 is SYGVKD. The CDR3 coding sequence is TGTGCCATCAGTGACCCAGTTCGGCGGGAGGGCGTAACAGATACGCAGTATTTT. It yields the protein CAISDPVRREGVTDTQYF.

The J gene is TRBJ2-5, the V gene TRBV19; unclear D gene. Trimming took off 6 bases at V and 2 bases at J, with 13 bases between the two ends. Germline CDR1 reads LNHDA; CDR2 reads SQIVND (reference sequence). The CDR3 covers 14 residues. The CDR3 region has the DNA TGTGCCAGTAGCTGGGTAGCACATCAAGAGACCCAGTACTTC. Amino acids: CASSWVAHQETQYF.

The V gene is TRBV11-2, the J gene TRBJ2-7; 8 nucleotides match TRBD1. Per germline, CDR1 SGHAT and CDR2 FQNNGV. The CDR3 sequence is 14 residues long. V shed 1 base and J 2 bases; nucleotides not matched to a gene: 1. The CDR3 protein is CASSLAQGAYEQYF. For the CDR3, the DNA is TGTGCCAGCAGCTTAGCACAGGGGGCCTACGAGCAGTACTTC.